This section outlines one T cell receptor (beta chain) sequence together with its context. Which antigen it targets is not known. The sample holds no much larger clone one base away, and base qualities are not on file. This entry is derived from a study of cytomegalovirus exposure and HLA in healthy donors (dated by TCRdb to the late 2010s). Context from the whole study: According to an earlier analysis of a few hundred of the donors, about 180 million T cells yielded 90 million to 130 million unique TCR beta sequences and about 300 Gb of sequence data. Typing coverage varied by locus: about 629-640 donors for A, B, C, DRB1 and DQB1; 500 to 550 for DQA1; nearly 610 for DPA1; about 450 for DPB1. The later analysis used no new phenotypic data to find candidate immune exposures, relying instead on TCR beta sequences and their occurrence across donors. In an earlier analysis of roughly 580 of the donors, high-throughput TCR beta sequencing was used to judge whether each TCR beta V gene segment behaved as functional or pseudogenic. The study profiled the T cell repertoires of 500 to 800 subjects by immunosequencing and related them to cytomegalovirus serostatus. The study aimed to test whether cataloging public T cell receptors could reveal signatures of past pathogen exposure. Donor age, sex, ethnicity and CMV serostatus were compiled together with the repertoire data. HLA typing covered class I and class II loci at four-digit resolution. To study patterns of TCR occurrence, a later analysis re-analyzed previously published TCR beta repertoires from 700 or so donors and added high-resolution HLA genotyping. Besides the first cohort of 500 to 700 subjects, a separate validation cohort made up of some 110 different subjects was used. An early release covering roughly 640 HLA-typed donors comprised about 300 gigabases of sequencing data and around 80 million unique TCR sequences. To predict cytomegalovirus infection status, the study brought together high-throughput TCR immunosequencing, statistical association of individual TCRs with disease status, and machine learning. Among 398 genotyped donors of the cohort, an average of around 220,000 unique TCR beta nucleotide sequences was sequenced per donor, of which 15% to 20% were non-productive. Because of strong linkage in the cohort, roughly 5 DR-DQ haplotypes were treated as single units for association and clustering. Of the 300 to 500 genotyped donors, 70% to 90% were placed in the genetic ancestry cluster associated with self-reported Caucasian donors. A later genetic analysis used genome-wide SNP genotypes for about three fifths of the 666 donors, treating that subset as a discovery cohort. Every repertoire in the discovery cohort had been generated on one and the same sequencing platform.

Including the terminal cysteine and phenylalanine, the CDR3 comprises 13 residues. This entry keeps only the CDR3 DNA: 39 bases, framed from base 1. CDR1 and CDR2, per the germline V gene, are SGHAT and FQNNGV. V is reduced by 4 bases and J by 0 bases, leaving a spacing of 6 bases between them. On the study overall, not on this receptor specifically: According to a later analysis, TCR association rates differed among HLA loci, with DRB1 alleles showing the most associated TCRs and HLA-C alleles showing the fewest. The classifier was reported to diagnose cytomegalovirus status with high specificity and sensitivity in both the original and validation cohorts. The only immune exposure information available for the cohort was CMV serostatus. According to a later analysis, parvovirus B19, influenza, CMV and Epstein-Barr virus appeared linked to several top co-occurrence clusters. A further reported finding was that TCR beta sequences accurately predicted the HLA-A and HLA-B alleles for most subjects in the first cohort. Strong co-occurrence of HLA alleles, especially DR and DQ, made assigning TCR associations to individual alleles difficult. According to a later genetic analysis, donors in an Asian-associated ancestry cluster had fewer N-insertions in productive TCRs than the approximately 650-donor mean. Some IMGT-functional V segments, including TRBV6-2 and TRBV6-3, could not be told apart with the 87-base-pair reads, so those segments were excluded. A total of 150 to 200 TCR beta chains were listed by the study as associated with cytomegalovirus. A later analysis found that most CMV-associated TCR beta chains appeared HLA-restricted, with HLA associations seemingly driven largely by CMV exposure. The cohort was sequenced for TCR beta chains only, and without alpha or paired-chain data the features that could be detected were limited. In a later analysis, HLA-associated TCR beta chains were found to be more clonally expanded and to have lower generation probabilities than equally common non-associated chains. A later genetic analysis associated a missense DCLRE1C variant with V-gene and J-gene trimming of TCR beta chains, and an independent cohort replicated the association. The sequencing pipeline was judged likely to have produced a cluster of highly shared sequence variants as a technical artifact. In vitro tests confirmed that a few of the cytomegalovirus-associated TCR beta chains recognize cytomegalovirus antigens. While some public TCRs were present in many individuals, most TCR sequences turned up only very rarely across donors. Linkage disequilibrium might explain the correlated functional status among segregating V segments, but an unknown experimental factor could not be ruled out. Sequencing depth was assumed to be roughly uniform across donors in the presence/absence analyses, though that assumption may not hold. Broadly in line with IMGT annotations, most TCR beta V segments showed up in productive rearrangements about 87% or about 30% of the time in an earlier analysis of 450 to 750 of the donors. In a later analysis, some 18,000 TCR beta sequences were associated with specific HLA alleles at a false discovery rate of 0.05. The authors suggested that the approach could potentially be generalized to other disease states and immunological phenotypes. Because some donors lacked HLA typing at each locus, the association tests relied only on the typed subset. Because counts were too low, about 17 rarely observed V segments, including chromosome 9 orphons, were excluded from the earlier analysis of a few hundred of the donors.

Receptor amplification or capture employed the immunoSEQ multiplex PCR assay. For the multiplex PCR, a mixture combining 60 forward primers for TCR Vbeta segments and 13 reverse primers for TCR Jbeta segments was used. The CDR3 region of rearranged TCR beta genes was amplified from genomic DNA by a multiplex PCR assay. The amplified TCR beta libraries were sequenced on the Illumina HiSeq System as 87-base-pair reads. As for how the authors treated the data: A later analysis counted tens of millions of unique TCR beta chains across the 666 repertoires, and roughly 11 million of these chains were shared by at least two donors. Raw reads were error-corrected and collapsed into unique sequences by a nearest-neighbor algorithm in which closely related sequences were merged to remove PCR and sequencing errors. V, D and J gene segments were assigned by aligning CDR3 sequences to IMGT reference sequences. For a sequence to be retained, a match of at least six nucleotides was required to both a V gene segment and a J gene segment. A rearrangement counted as productive if the CDR3 had no stop codons and remained in frame with V and J, and every other rearrangement counted as non-productive. CDR3 was defined according to IMGT convention as the region running from the second conserved V-encoded cysteine to the conserved J-encoded phenylalanine. The earlier analysis of about 590 of the donors excluded sequences that lacked an unambiguous match to a single V gene segment. An earlier analysis of 587 of the donors called V segments functional above 56.7% productive rearrangements and segregating when the between-donor standard deviation exceeded 5%. A statistical classification framework was built to diagnose cytomegalovirus status from the catalog of TCR beta chain sequences. In a later analysis, TCR nucleotide sequences were compared against IMGT/GENE-DB human TR gene sequences so that V and J genes could be assigned. The TCRdist pipeline was used in a later analysis to assign CDR3 sequences and most-parsimonious VDJ recombination scenarios. In a later analysis, every TCR beta chain was defined by the combination of its CDR3 amino acid sequence and its V-gene family, and reads without a unique V-gene family were dropped. To address suspected cross-contamination and a sequencing artifact, a later analysis removed approximately 600 highly shared, low-generation-probability nucleotide sequences. In a later analysis, a clonal expansion index for each public chain was calculated from normalized within-repertoire ranks of inferred template counts. In a later analysis, generation probabilities were computed with a VDJ recombination model fitted to out-of-frame rearrangements, and the resulting probabilities were checked against IGoR. Hypergeometric tests were used in a later analysis to score TCR-TCR, TCR-HLA and TCR-CMV co-occurrence, with a repertoire-size bias correction applied to the TCR pairs. To estimate false discovery rates, a later analysis permuted the HLA or CMV assignments 20 times. A later analysis grouped co-occurring TCRs with DBSCAN, adding TCRdist sequence similarity when clustering within HLA-allele-positive subsets. Repertoires with fewer than 30,000 or more than 120,000 public chains were left out of co-occurrence clustering, as were five repertoires with anomalous nucleotide sharing. Held by TCRdb, this immuneACCESS table contains in-frame sequences only and omits some clones. Under half of the omission traces to an unresolved V gene where checked; the cause of the rest is unknown. V, J and clone size are those of that table, while D and trimming were read from the DNA. The sample table lists roughly 110,000 clones, 77% of them with a count of one. Roughly 3.9% of the sample comes from the top ten.

The cohort comprised hundreds of healthy bone marrow donors. Cohort members were all nominally healthy when sampled, although unrecorded immune exposures were likely present. The donor was CMV seronegative and was included in the group of 352 seronegative cohort members. Each donor provided a peripheral blood sample, and peripheral blood mononuclear cells were used for TCR beta sequencing. The Qiagen DNeasy Blood Extraction Kit was used to extract genomic DNA from the blood cell samples. Recombination connected TRBV11-2 to TRBJ1-1, with the D gene uncertain. The specimen sequenced was PBMCs. This clonotype was obtained from a male donor in good health and CMV-seronegative. The nucleotides read TGTGCCAGCAGCTCGGGTATGAACACTGAAGCTTTCTTT. Its translation reads: CASSSGMNTEAFF.